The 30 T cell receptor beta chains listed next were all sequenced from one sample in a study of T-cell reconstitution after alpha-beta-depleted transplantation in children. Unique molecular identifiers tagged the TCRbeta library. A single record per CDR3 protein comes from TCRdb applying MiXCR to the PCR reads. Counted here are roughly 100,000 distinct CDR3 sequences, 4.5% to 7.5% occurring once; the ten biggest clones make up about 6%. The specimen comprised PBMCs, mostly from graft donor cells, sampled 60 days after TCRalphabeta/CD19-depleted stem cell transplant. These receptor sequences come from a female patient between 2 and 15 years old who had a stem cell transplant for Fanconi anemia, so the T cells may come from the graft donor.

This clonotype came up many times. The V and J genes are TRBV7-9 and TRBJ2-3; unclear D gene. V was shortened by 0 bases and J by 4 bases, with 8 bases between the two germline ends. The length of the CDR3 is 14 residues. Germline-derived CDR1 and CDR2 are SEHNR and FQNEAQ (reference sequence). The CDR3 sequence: CASSLALAADTQYF. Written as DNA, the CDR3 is TGTGCCAGCAGCTTAGCGCTTGCCGCAGATACGCAGTATTTT.

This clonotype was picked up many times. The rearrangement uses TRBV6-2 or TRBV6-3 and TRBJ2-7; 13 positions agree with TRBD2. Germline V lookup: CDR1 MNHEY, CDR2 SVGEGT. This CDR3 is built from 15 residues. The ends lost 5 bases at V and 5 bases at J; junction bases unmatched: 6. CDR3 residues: CASSRRTSGGDEQYF. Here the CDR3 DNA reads TGTGCCAGCAGTCGGAGGACTAGCGGGGGCGACGAGCAGTACTTC.

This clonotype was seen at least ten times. CDR3 residues: CSVTGQGKTYGYTF. CDR3 nucleotide sequence: TGCAGCGTGACGGGACAGGGGAAGACCTATGGCTACACCTTC. This chain uses TRBV29-1 with TRBJ1-2, with TRBD1 matching 10 bases. Germline CDR1 and CDR2: SQVTM and ANQGSEA. CDR3 length equals 14 residues. With V trimmed by 6 bases and J by 4 bases, 8 bases remained unmatched.

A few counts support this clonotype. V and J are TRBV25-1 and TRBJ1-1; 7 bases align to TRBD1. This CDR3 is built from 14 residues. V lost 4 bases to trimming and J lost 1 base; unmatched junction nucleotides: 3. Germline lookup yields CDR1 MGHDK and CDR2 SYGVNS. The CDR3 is CASSVSGGNTEAFF. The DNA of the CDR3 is TGTGCCAGCAGTGTATCAGGGGGGAACACTGAAGCTTTCTTT.

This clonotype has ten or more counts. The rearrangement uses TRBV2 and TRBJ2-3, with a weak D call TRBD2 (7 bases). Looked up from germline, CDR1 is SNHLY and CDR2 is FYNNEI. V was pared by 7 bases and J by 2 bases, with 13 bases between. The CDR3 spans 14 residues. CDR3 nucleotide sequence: TGTGCCAGCACGGGGGGCGGTCCCACAGATACGCAGTATTTT. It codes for CASTGGGPTDTQYF. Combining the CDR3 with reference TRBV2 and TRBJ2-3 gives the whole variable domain EPEVTQTPSHQVTQMGQEVILRCVPISNHLYFYWYRQILGQKVEFLVSFYNNEISEKSEIFDDQFSVERPDGSNFTLKIRSTKLEDSAMYFCASTGGGPTDTQYFGPGTRLTVL.

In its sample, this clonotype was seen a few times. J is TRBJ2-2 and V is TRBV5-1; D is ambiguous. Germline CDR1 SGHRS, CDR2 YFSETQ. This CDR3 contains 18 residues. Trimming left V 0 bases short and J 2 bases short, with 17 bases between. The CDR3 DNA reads TGCGCCAGCAGCTTGGCCCAAGATGGGCTACCCAACACCGGGGAGCTGTTTTTT. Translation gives CASSLAQDGLPNTGELFF.

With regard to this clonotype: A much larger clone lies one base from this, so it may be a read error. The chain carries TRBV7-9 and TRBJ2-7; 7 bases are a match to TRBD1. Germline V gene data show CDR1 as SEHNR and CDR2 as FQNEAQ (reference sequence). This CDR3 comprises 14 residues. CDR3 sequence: CASSIRDSSYEEYF. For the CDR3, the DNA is TGTGCCAGCAGCATCCGGGACAGCTCCTACGAGGAGTACTTC.

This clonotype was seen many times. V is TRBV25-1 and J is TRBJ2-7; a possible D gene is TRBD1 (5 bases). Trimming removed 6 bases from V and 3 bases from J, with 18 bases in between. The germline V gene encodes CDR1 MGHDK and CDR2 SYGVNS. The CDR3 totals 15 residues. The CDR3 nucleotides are TGTGCCAGCAGCCCCGACCCTTTCGACAGCTACGAGCAGTACTTC. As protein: CASSPDPFDSYEQYF.

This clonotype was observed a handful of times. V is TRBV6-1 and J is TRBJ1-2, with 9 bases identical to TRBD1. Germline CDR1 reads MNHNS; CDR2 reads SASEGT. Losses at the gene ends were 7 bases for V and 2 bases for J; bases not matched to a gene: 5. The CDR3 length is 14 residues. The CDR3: CASNQQGANYGYTF. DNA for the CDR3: TGTGCCAGCAATCAACAGGGGGCGAACTATGGCTACACCTTC.

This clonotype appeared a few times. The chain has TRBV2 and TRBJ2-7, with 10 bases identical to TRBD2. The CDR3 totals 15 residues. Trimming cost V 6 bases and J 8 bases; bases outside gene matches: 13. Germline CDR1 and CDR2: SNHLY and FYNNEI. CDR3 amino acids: CASSAERGGQTKQYF. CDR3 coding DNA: TGTGCCAGCAGCGCCGAGCGGGGGGGACAGACGAAGCAGTACTTC.

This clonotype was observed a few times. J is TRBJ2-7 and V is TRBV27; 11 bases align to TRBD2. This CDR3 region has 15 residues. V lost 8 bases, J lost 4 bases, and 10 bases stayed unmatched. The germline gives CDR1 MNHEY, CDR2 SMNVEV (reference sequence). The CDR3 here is CASARLAGGPYEQYF. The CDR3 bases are TGTGCCAGCGCACGATTAGCGGGAGGGCCATACGAGCAGTACTTC.

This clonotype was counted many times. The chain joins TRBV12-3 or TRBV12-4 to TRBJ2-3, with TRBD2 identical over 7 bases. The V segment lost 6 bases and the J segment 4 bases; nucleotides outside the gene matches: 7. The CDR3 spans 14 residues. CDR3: CASSPTSEADTQYF. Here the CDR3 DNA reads TGTGCCAGCAGCCCTACTAGCGAAGCAGATACGCAGTATTTT.

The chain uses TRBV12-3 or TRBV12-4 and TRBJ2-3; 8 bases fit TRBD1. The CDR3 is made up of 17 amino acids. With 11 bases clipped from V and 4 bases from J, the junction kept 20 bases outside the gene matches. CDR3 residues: CAFCLAAQGVFADTQYF. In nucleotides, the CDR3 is TGTGCCTTCTGTTTAGCTGCACAGGGGGTTTTCGCAGATACGCAGTATTTT.

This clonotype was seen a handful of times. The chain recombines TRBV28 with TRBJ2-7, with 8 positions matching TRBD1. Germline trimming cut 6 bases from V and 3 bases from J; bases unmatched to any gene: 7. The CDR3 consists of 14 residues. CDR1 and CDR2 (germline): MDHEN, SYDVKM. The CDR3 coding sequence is TGTGCCAGCAGGACAGGGGTTCCGAGCTACGAGCAGTACTTC. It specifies CASRTGVPSYEQYF.

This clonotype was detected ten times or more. The CDR3 nucleotides are TGCGCCAGCAGCCCGACTTCCGACAGGGATGGCTACACCTTC. This sequence encodes CASSPTSDRDGYTF. J is TRBJ1-2 and V is TRBV5-1, with TRBD1 identical over 7 bases. Germline V lookup: CDR1 SGHRS, CDR2 YFSETQ. After removal of 4 bases from V and 6 bases from J, the junction contained 9 bases not matched to a gene. CDR3 length: 14 residues.

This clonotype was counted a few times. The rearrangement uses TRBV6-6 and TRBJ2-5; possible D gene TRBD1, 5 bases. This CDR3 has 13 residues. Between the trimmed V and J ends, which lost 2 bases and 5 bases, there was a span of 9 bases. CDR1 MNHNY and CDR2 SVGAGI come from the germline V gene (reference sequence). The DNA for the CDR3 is TGTGCCAGCAGTTACAGGGGATGGGAGACCCAGTACTTC. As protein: CASSYRGWETQYF.

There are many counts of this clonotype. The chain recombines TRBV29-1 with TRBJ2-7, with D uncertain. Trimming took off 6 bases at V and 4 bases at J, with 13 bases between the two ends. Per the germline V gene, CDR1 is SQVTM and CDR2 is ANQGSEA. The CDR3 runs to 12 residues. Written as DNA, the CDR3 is TGCAGCGTAATTTCCGTGCGGTACGAGCAGTACTTC. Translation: CSVISVRYEQYF.

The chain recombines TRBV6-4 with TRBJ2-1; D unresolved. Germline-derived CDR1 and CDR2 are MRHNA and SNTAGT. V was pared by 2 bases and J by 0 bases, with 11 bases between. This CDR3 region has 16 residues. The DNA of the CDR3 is TGTGCCAGCAGTGACGACGAGACTTTCTCCTACAATGAGCAGTTCTTC. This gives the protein CASSDDETFSYNEQFF.

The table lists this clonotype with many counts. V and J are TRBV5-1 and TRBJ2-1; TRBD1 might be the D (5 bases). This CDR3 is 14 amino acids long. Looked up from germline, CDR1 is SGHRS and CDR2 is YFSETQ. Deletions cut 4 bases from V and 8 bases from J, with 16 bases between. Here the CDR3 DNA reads TGCGCCAGCAGCCCCAGCAGGGTGAGGCATGAGCAGTTCTTC. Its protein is CASSPSRVRHEQFF.

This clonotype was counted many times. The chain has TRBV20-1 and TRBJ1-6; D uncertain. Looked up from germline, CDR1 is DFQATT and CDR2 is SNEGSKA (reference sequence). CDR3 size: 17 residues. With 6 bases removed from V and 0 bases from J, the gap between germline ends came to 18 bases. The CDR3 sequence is CSAKDVQFSSYNSPLHF. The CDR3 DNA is TGCAGTGCCAAAGATGTTCAGTTTAGCTCCTATAATTCACCCCTCCACTTT.

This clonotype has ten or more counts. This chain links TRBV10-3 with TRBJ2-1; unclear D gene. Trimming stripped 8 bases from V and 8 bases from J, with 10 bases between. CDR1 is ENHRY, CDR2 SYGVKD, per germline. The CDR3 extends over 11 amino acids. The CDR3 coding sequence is TGTGCCATCGGTTCTCTGGATGAGCAGTTCTTC. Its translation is CAIGSLDEQFF.

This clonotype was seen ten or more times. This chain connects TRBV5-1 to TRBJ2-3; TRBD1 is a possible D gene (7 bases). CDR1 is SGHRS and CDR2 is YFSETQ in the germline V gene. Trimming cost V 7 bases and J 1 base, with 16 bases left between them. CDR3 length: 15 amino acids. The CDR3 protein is CASWGGRGGTDTQYF. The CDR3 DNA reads TGCGCCAGCTGGGGAGGCAGGGGGGGCACAGATACGCAGTATTTT.

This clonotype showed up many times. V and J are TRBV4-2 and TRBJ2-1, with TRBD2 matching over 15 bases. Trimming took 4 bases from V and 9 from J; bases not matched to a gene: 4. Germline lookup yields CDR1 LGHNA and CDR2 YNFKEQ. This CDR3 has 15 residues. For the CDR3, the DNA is TGTGCCAGCAGCCGGACTAGCGGGGGGGCCGGTGAGCAGTTCTTC. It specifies CASSRTSGGAGEQFF.

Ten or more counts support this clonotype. The CDR3 here is CATRDYSGNTIYF. In DNA, the CDR3 is TGTGCCACTAGGGATTACTCTGGAAACACCATATATTTT. The chain couples TRBV6-5 to TRBJ1-3; D gene uncertain. Trimming cost V 10 bases and J 0 bases, with 10 bases left between them. This CDR3 has 13 residues. From germline, CDR1 is MNHEY and CDR2 SVGAGI.

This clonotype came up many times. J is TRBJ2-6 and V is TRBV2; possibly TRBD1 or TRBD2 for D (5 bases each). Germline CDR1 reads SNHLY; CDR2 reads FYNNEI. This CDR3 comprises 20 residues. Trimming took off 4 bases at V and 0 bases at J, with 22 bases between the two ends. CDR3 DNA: TGTGCCAGCAGTGGCCAATTACTAGACAGCCCCATCTCTGGGGCCAACGTCCTGACTTTC. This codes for CASSGQLLDSPISGANVLTF. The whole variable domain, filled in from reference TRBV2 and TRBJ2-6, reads EPEVTQTPSHQVTQMGQEVILRCVPISNHLYFYWYRQILGQKVEFLVSFYNNEISEKSEIFDDQFSVERPDGSNFTLKIRSTKLEDSAMYFCASSGQLLDSPISGANVLTFGAGSRLTVL.

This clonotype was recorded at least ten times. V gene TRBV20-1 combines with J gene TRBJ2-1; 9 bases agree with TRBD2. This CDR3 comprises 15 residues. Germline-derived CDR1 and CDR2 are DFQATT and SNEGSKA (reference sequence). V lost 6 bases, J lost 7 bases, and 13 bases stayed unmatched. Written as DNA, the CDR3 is TGCAGTGCCGAAGGCGATAGCGGGAGTGGGAATGAGCAGTTCTTC. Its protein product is CSAEGDSGSGNEQFF.

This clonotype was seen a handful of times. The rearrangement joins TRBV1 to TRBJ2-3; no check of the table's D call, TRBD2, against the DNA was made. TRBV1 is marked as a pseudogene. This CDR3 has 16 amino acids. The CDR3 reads CTSSQPSGSSTDTQYF. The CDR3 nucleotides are TGCACCAGCAGCCAACCTAGCGGGAGCTCCACAGATACGCAGTATTTT.

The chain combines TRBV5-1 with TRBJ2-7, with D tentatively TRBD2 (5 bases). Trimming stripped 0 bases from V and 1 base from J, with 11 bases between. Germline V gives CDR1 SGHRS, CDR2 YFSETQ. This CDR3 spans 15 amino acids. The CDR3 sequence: CASSLGPRDSYEQYF. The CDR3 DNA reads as TGCGCCAGCAGCTTGGGTCCCCGGGATTCCTACGAGCAGTACTTC.

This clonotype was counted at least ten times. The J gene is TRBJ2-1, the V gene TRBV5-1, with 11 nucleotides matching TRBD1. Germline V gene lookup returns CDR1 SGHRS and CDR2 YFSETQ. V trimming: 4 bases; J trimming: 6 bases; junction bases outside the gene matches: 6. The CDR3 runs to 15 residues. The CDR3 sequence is CASSPGQGAGNEQFF. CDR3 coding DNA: TGCGCCAGCAGCCCCGGACAGGGGGCCGGCAATGAGCAGTTCTTC.

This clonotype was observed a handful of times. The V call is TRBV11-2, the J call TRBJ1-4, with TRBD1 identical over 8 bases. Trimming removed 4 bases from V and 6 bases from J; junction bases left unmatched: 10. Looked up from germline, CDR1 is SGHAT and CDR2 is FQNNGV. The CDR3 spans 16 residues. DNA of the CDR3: TGTGCCAGCAGCTCTCTCCCAGGGGGCGTATATGAAAAACTGTTTTTT. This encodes CASSSLPGGVYEKLFF.